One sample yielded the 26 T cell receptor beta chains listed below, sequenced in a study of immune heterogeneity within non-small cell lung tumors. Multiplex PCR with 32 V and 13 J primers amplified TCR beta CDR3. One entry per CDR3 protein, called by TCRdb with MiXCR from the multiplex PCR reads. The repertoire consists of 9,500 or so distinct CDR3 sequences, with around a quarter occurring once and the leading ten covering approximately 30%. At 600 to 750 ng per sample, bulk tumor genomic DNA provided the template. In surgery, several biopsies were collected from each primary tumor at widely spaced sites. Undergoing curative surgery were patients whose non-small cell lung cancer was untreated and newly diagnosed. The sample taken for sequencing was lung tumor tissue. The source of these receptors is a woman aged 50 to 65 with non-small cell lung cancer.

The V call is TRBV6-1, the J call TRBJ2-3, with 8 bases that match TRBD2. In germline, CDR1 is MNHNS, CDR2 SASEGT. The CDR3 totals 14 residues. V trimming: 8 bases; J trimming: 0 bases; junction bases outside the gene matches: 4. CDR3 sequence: CASRGGTSTDTQYF. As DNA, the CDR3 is TGTGCCAGCCGCGGGGGGACGAGCACAGATACGCAGTATTTT.

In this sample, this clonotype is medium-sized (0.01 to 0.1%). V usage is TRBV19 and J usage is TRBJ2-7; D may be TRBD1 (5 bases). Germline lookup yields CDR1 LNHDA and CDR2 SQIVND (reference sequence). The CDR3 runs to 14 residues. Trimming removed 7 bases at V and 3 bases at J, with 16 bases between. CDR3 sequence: CASMAQGSGYEQYF. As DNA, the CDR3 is TGTGCCAGTATGGCTCAGGGCTCGGGCTACGAGCAGTACTTC.

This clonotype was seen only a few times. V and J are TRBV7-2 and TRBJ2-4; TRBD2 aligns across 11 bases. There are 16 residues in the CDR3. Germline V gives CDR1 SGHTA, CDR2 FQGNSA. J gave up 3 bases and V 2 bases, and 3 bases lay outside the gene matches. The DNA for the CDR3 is TGTGCCAGCAGCTTACTAGCGGGGGGCGGCAAAAACATTCAGTACTTC. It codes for CASSLLAGGGKNIQYF.

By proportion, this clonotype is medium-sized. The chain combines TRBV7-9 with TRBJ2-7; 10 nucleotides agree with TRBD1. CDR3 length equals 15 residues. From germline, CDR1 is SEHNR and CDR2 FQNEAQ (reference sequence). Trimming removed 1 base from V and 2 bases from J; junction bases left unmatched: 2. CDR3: CASSLVGQGAYEQYF. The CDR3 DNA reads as TGTGCCAGCAGCTTAGTAGGACAGGGGGCCTACGAGCAGTACTTC.

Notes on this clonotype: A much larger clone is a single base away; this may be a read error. The CDR3 coding sequence is TGTGCCAGCAGCTTAGTTGTTAGCCCCCAAGAGACCGAGTACTTC. It specifies CASSLVVSPQETEYF. V gene TRBV7-2 combines with J gene TRBJ2-1; no clear D gene. The CDR3 totals 15 residues. CDR1 and CDR2 (germline): SGHTA, FQGNSA.

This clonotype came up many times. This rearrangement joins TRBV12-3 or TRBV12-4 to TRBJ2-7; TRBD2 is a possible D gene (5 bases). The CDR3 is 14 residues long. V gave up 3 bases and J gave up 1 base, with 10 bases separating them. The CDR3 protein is CASSFSRGSYEQYF. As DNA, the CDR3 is TGTGCCAGCAGTTTCTCCCGGGGTTCCTACGAGCAGTACTTC.

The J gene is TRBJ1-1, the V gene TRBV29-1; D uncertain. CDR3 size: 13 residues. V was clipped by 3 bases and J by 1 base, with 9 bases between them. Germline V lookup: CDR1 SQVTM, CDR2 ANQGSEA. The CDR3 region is CSVDDGSNTEAFF. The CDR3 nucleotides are TGCAGCGTTGATGATGGATCGAACACTGAAGCTTTCTTT. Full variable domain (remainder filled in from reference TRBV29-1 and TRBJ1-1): SAVISQKPSRDICQRGTSLTIQCQVDSQVTMMFWYRQQPGQSLTLIATANQGSEATYESGFVIDKFPISRPNLTFSTLTVSNMSPEDSSIYLCSVDDGSNTEAFFGQGTRLTVV.

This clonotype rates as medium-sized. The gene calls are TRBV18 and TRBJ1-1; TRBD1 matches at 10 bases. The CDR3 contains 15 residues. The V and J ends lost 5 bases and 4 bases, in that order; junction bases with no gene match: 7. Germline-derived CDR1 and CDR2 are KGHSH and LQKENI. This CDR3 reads CASSTRDRGPTEAFF. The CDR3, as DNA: TGTGCCAGCTCAACCCGGGACAGGGGTCCCACTGAAGCTTTCTTT.

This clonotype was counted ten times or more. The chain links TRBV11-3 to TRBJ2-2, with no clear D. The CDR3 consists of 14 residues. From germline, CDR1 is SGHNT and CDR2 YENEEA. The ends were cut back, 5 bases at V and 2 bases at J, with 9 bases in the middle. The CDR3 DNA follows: TGTGCCAGCAGCGGCAGAGGAAACACCGGGGAGCTGTTTTTT. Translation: CASSGRGNTGELFF. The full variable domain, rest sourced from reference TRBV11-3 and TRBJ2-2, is EAGVVQSPRYKIIEKKQPVAFWCNPISGHNTLYWYLQNLGQGPELLIRYENEEAVDDSQLPKDRFSAERLKGVDSTLKIQPAELGDSAVYLCASSGRGNTGELFFGEGSRLTVL.

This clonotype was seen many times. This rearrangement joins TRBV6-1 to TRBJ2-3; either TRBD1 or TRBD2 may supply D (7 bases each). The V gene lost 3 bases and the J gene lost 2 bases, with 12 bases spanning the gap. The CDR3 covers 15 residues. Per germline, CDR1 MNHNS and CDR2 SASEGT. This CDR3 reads CASSDRGGNTDTQYF. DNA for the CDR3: TGTGCCAGCAGTGACAGGGGGGGTAACACAGATACGCAGTATTTT.

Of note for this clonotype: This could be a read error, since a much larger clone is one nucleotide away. The CDR3 bases are TGTGCCATCAAAACAGGGGACCTCAATCAGCCCCAGCATTTT. Its protein is CAIKTGDLNQPQHF. The rearrangement joins TRBV28 to TRBJ1-5; TRBD1 matches at 7 bases. The CDR3 length is 14 residues. V dropped 10 bases and J dropped 3; count of bases not matched to a gene: 9. Germline CDR1 MDHEN, CDR2 SYDVKM.

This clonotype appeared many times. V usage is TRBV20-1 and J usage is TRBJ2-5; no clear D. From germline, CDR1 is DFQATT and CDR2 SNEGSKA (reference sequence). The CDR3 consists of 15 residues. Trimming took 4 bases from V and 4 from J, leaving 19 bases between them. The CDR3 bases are TGCAGTGCTACAAAGGCTACAACCCGACGAGAGACCCAGTACTTC. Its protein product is CSATKATTRRETQYF.

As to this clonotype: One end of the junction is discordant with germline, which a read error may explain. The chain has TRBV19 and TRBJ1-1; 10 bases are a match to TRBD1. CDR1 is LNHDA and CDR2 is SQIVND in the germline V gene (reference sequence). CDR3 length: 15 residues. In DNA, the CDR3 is TGTGCCAATAGTCCCGCCGGGACAGGGGTAACTGAAGCTTTCTTT. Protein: CANSPAGTGVTEAFF.

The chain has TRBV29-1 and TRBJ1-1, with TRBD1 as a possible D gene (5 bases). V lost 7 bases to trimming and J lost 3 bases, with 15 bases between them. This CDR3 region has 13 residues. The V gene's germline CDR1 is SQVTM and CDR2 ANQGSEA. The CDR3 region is CSAYSGTYTEAFF. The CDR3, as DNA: TGCAGCGCCTACTCCGGGACTTACACTGAAGCTTTCTTT.

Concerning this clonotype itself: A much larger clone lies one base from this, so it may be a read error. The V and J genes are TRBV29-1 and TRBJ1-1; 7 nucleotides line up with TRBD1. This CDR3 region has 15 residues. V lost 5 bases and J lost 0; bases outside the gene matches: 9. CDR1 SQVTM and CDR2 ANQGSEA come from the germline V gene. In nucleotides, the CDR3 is TGCAGCGTTCGAACAGGGGCGCAGATGAACACTGAAGCTTTCTTT. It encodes CSVRTGAQMNTEAFF.

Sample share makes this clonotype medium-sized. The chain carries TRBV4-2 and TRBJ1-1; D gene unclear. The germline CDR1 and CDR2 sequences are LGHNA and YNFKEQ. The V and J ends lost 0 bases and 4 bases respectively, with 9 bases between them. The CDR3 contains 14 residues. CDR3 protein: CASSQEAYSTEAFF. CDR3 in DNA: TGTGCCAGCAGCCAAGAGGCTTATAGCACTGAAGCTTTCTTT.

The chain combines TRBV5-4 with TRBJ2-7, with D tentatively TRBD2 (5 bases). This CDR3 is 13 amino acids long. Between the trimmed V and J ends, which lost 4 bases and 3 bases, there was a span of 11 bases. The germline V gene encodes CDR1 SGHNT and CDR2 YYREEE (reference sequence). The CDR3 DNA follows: TGTGCCAGCAGCCGTCAAGAGGGCTACGAGCAGTACTTC. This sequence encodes CASSRQEGYEQYF.

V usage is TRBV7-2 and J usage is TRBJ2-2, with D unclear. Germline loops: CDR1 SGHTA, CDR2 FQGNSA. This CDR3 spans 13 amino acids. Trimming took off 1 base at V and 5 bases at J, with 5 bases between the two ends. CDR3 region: CASSLVKTGELFF. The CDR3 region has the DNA TGTGCCAGCAGCTTAGTGAAGACCGGGGAGCTGTTTTTT.

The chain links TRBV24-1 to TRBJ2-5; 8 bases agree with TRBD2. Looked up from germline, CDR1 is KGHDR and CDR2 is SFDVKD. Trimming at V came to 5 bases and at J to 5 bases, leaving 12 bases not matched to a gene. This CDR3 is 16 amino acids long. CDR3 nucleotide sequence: TGTGCCACCAGTGCTCCCTCCGGGGGGGGGGGGGAGACCCAGTACTTC. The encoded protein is CATSAPSGGGGETQYF.

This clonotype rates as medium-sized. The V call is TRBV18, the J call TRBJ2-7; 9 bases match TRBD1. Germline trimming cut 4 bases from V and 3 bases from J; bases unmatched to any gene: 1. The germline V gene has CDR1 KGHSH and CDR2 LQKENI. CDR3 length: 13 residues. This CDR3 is CASSRGQGYEQYF. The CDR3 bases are TGTGCCAGCTCACGGGGACAGGGCTACGAGCAGTACTTC.

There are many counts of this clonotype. The CDR3 reads CASKRTSGLYEQYF. As DNA, the CDR3 is TGTGCCAGCAAAAGGACGTCGGGACTCTACGAGCAGTACTTC. The chain is built from TRBV6-1 and TRBJ2-7; tentatively, D is TRBD2 (6 bases). Germline CDR1 is MNHNS and CDR2 is SASEGT. There are 14 residues in the CDR3. Trimming took 7 bases from V and 3 from J, leaving 16 bases between them.

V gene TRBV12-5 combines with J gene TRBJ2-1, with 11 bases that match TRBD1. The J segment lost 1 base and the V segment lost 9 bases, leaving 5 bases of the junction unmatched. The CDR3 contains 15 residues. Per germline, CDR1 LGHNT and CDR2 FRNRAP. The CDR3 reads CASSGTGGSYNEQFF. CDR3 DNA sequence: TGTGCTAGCTCCGGGACAGGGGGTTCCTACAATGAGCAGTTCTTC.

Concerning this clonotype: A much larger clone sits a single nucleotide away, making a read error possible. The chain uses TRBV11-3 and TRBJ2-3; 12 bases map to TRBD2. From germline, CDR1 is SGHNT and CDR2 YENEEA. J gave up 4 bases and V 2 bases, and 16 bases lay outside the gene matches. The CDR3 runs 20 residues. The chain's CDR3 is CASSLTGWLAGGPRADTQYF. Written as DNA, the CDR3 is TGTGCCAGCAGCTTAACGGGCTGGCTAGCGGGGGGGCCCCGGGCAGATACGCAGTATTTT.

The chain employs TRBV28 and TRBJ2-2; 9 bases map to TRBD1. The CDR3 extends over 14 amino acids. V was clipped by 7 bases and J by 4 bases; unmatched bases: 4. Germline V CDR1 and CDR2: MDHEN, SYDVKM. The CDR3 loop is CASTGQGTTGELFF. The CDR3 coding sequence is TGTGCCAGCACCGGACAGGGGACCACCGGGGAGCTGTTTTTT. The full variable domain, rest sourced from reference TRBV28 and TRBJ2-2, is DVKVTQSSRYLVKRTGEKVFLECVQDMDHENMFWYRQDPGLGLRLIYFSYDVKMKEKGDIPEGYSVSREKKERFSLILESASTNQTSMYLCASTGQGTTGELFFGEGSRLTVL.

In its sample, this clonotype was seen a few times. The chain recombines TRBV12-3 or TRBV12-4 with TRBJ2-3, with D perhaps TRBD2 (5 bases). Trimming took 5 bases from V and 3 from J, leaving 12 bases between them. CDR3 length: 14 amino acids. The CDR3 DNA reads TGTGCCAGCAGTCCACGGACTGTAACAGATACGCAGTATTTT. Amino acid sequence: CASSPRTVTDTQYF.

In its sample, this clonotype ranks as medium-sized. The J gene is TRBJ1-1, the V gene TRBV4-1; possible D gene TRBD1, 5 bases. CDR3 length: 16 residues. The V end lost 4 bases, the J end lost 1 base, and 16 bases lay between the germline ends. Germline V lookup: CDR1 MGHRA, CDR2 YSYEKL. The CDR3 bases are TGCGCCAGCAGCCGAGAGCAGGGTAAATGGAACACTGAAGCTTTCTTT. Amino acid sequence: CASSREQGKWNTEAFF.